A selection of T cell receptor beta chains follows, all from one sample in a study of T cell repertoires in cytomegalovirus infection. These TCRs' antigens remain unknown. TCRdb re-called the reads with MiXCR, one entry per CDR3 protein. Seen here are about a million distinct CDR3 sequences, 25% to 40% observed once, and the top ten hold about an eighth. Sequencing used cultured CD8+ T cells from PBMCs, obtained from culture after CMV antigen stimulation. The receptor set was obtained from a human donor in good health (CMV status not recorded). Some clones in this sample may be carry-over from other donors' samples. Each CDR3 is given without its conserved first and last residue.

J: TRBJ1-5
V: TRBV6-1
CDR3: ASSNLHSNQPQH

J: TRBJ2-2
V: TRBV20-1
CDR3: SARDFSSEDPTGELF

J: TRBJ2-4
V: TRBV7-6
CDR3: ASSRAPLAKNIQY

J: TRBJ2-1
V: TRBV5-6
CDR3: ASNTGGASNEQF

J: TRBJ2-7
V: TRBV10-3
CDR3: AISEYGQEDEQY

J: TRBJ1-2
V: TRBV7-9
CDR3: ASSHPGHENHGYT

J: TRBJ1-1
V: TRBV6-4
CDR3: ASSVSGNTEAF

J: TRBJ1-5
V: TRBV7-2
CDR3: ASSPQDRVGNQPQH

J: TRBJ2-1
V: TRBV19
CDR3: ASSMGASYNEQF

J: TRBJ2-5
V: TRBV25-1
CDR3: ASSEVSYQETQY

J: TRBJ2-7
V: TRBV19
CDR3: ASSFGTGTDEQY

J: TRBJ2-3
V: TRBV27
CDR3: ASSPVGRGQY

J: TRBJ2-2
V: TRBV7-9
CDR3: ASSRTSGGKYSNTGELF

J: TRBJ1-2
V: TRBV9
CDR3: ASSEGTGDRGYT

J: TRBJ1-2
V: TRBV3-1
CDR3: ASSSRDGYYGYT

J: TRBJ1-2
V: TRBV5-1
CDR3: ASSSRTGTGYT

J: TRBJ2-2
V: TRBV6-2/TRBV6-3
CDR3: ASSYPINERGEPTITGELF

J: TRBJ2-3
V: TRBV10-3
CDR3: AIRTPSGGPPNTDTQY

J: TRBJ2-5
V: TRBV7-2
CDR3: ASSLNPLGGGETQY

J: TRBJ2-7
V: TRBV27
CDR3: ASSSPVAGLYYEQY

J: TRBJ1-1
V: TRBV14
CDR3: ASSQERDRNTEAF

J: TRBJ1-2
V: TRBV10-3
CDR3: ATPGTGMNYGYT

J: TRBJ2-2
V: TRBV12-5
CDR3: ASARKGGTGELF

J: TRBJ2-7
V: TRBV7-6
CDR3: ASSLVQGNSEQY

J: TRBJ1-5
V: TRBV7-9
CDR3: ASSRDTGNQPQH

J: TRBJ2-2
V: TRBV28
CDR3: ASSYRRMDGDTGELF

J: TRBJ2-3
V: TRBV7-2
CDR3: ASSLRQLSWGTDTQY

J: TRBJ2-5
V: TRBV7-6
CDR3: VSSISTQETQY

J: TRBJ1-5
V: TRBV7-2
CDR3: ASSLRGPPTVMKH

J: TRBJ2-1
V: TRBV4-1
CDR3: ASSRSGETYNEQF

J: TRBJ1-2
V: TRBV7-9
CDR3: ASSLATGTGEGYT

J: TRBJ2-7
V: TRBV7-6
CDR3: ASSETMGQQTVQY

J: TRBJ1-2
V: TRBV6-6
CDR3: ASSYSEEGRGNYGYT

J: TRBJ1-5
V: TRBV10-3
CDR3: AISDGENQPQH

J: TRBJ2-3
V: TRBV12-3/TRBV12-4
CDR3: ASSPPGLLLADTQY

J: TRBJ2-1
V: TRBV15
CDR3: ATDQVRGSYNEQF

J: TRBJ2-5
V: TRBV7-6
CDR3: ASSLRASGLQETQY

J: TRBJ2-7
V: TRBV12-3/TRBV12-4
CDR3: ASSSPPTYEQY

J: TRBJ2-5
V: TRBV14
CDR3: ASSTDAGGLRTIDKTQY

J: TRBJ2-2
V: TRBV7-9
CDR3: ASSLVGTYTGELF

J: TRBJ1-5
V: TRBV19
CDR3: ASSINGYSQPQH

J: TRBJ1-1
V: TRBV10-3
CDR3: AISALKAKNEAF

J: TRBJ1-5
V: TRBV18
CDR3: ASSPGDRGRSNQPQH

J: TRBJ1-2
V: TRBV6-6
CDR3: ASSYSGTGTYNYGYT

J: TRBJ2-6
V: TRBV6-1
CDR3: ASGGAWGNVLT

J: TRBJ2-3
V: TRBV27
CDR3: ASNPGTSGTDTQY

J: TRBJ2-5
V: TRBV14
CDR3: ASSQDWASGLQETQY

J: TRBJ1-5
V: TRBV6-6
CDR3: ASSYLRAFRDQPQH

J: TRBJ2-3
V: TRBV7-6
CDR3: ASSSGSSGTFTDTQY

J: TRBJ1-2
V: TRBV28
CDR3: ASSAIGTDYGYT

J: TRBJ2-6
V: TRBV12-3/TRBV12-4
CDR3: ASSTQPGTGTNVLT

J: TRBJ1-2
V: TRBV7-9
CDR3: ASSLGSDRNYGYT

J: TRBJ2-7
V: TRBV6-1
CDR3: ASSEWGSYEQY

J: TRBJ1-5
V: TRBV27
CDR3: ASGAVRGNQPQH

J: TRBJ1-1
V: TRBV28
CDR3: ASSPWARRSTEAF

J: TRBJ2-1
V: TRBV10-3
CDR3: AISELEGGVSYNEQF

J: TRBJ1-5
V: TRBV6-2/TRBV6-3
CDR3: ASSYSIEQQGGNQPQH

J: TRBJ2-5
V: TRBV5-6
CDR3: ASSHDRLSAETQY

J: TRBJ1-5
V: TRBV6-1
CDR3: ASSKVDNQPQH

J: TRBJ1-1
V: TRBV9
CDR3: ASSPETGNTEAF